The 8 T cell receptor beta chains below were found in one sample sequenced in a study of CD8 T cells in ankylosing spondylitis (dated by TCRdb to 2016 to 2017). The investigation overall reported the following: Blood from ankylosing spondylitis patients appeared to be characterized by a TCR beta motif composed of about eight highly homologous amino acid variants.

Receptors were amplified or captured by 5' RACE. Sequencing instrument: Illumina HiSeq 2500. The public reads were run again by TCRdb, first through fastp at Q25 and then through MiXCR, and only productive beta chains were kept. Each entry is one CDR3 protein sequence, shown with its most common DNA and genes. Here the sample has about 800,000 distinct CDR3 sequences; 10% to 15% occur a single time. The ten largest account for less than 0.65% of the sample. The antigens of these receptors remain unknown. The material sequenced was blood, either unsorted or a sorted T cell fraction (not recorded which). The receptors stem from a male donor with ankylosing spondylitis.

The CDR3 loop is CSARKGVDHNQPQHF. CDR3 in DNA: TGCAGTGCTAGAAAAGGGGTCGACCACAATCAGCCCCAGCATTTT. The chain is built from TRBV20-1 and TRBJ1-5; tentatively, D is TRBD1 (5 bases). V lost 2 bases, J lost 3 bases, and 14 bases lay in between. The CDR3 has 15 residues. The germline V gene has CDR1 DFQATT and CDR2 SNEGSKA (reference sequence).

The chain combines TRBV7-2 with TRBJ2-4; D is possibly TRBD2 (6 bases). Trimming stripped 5 bases from V and 5 bases from J, with 13 bases between. This CDR3 contains 14 residues. Per germline, CDR1 SGHTA and CDR2 FQGNSA. The CDR3 region is CASSHPTGENIQYF. The CDR3 DNA follows: TGTGCCAGCAGCCACCCCACGGGAGAAAACATTCAGTACTTC.

This chain connects TRBV20-1 to TRBJ2-5; D gene unclear. V was trimmed by 3 bases and J by 2 bases, leaving 10 bases between them. Germline V gene sequence: CDR1 DFQATT, CDR2 SNEGSKA (reference sequence). This CDR3 region has 13 residues. The CDR3 loop is CSASGPIQETQYF. The CDR3 DNA is TGCAGTGCTAGTGGCCCAATTCAAGAGACCCAGTACTTC.

V and J are TRBV20-1 and TRBJ2-1, with 14 bases that match TRBD2. The CDR3 extends over 14 amino acids. Per germline, CDR1 DFQATT and CDR2 SNEGSKA (reference sequence). V shed 6 bases, J shed 6 bases, and the junction held 4 bases outside the gene matches. CDR3 loop: CSAEGTSGSNEQFF. The CDR3 DNA reads as TGCAGTGCGGAAGGGACTAGCGGGAGCAATGAGCAGTTCTTC.

The table lists this clonotype with a few counts. The chain combines TRBV5-1 with TRBJ1-1; D unclear. Trimming pared 0 bases from V and 9 bases from J, leaving 9 bases between. This CDR3 has 12 residues. Germline V gene sequence: CDR1 SGHRS, CDR2 YFSETQ. DNA of the CDR3: TGCGCCAGCAGCTTGGAGGCGTCCCAAGCTTTCTTT. Protein product: CASSLEASQAFF.

This clonotype was recorded at least ten times. V is TRBV5-1 and J is TRBJ2-3; tentative D call: TRBD1 (5 bases). This CDR3 contains 12 residues. Trimming stripped 5 bases from V and 3 bases from J, with 7 bases between. Germline V lookup: CDR1 SGHRS, CDR2 YFSETQ. The CDR3 loop reads CASRKGTDTQYF. CDR3 DNA: TGCGCCAGCAGAAAGGGGACAGATACGCAGTATTTT. Combining the CDR3 with reference TRBV5-1 and TRBJ2-3 gives the whole variable domain KAGVTQTPRYLIKTRGQQVTLSCSPISGHRSVSWYQQTPGQGLQFLFEYFSETQRNKGNFPGRFSGRQFSNSRSEMNVSTLELGDSALYLCASRKGTDTQYFGPGTRLTVL.

The rearrangement links TRBV29-1 to TRBJ1-4; tentatively, D is TRBD1 (5 bases). Germline loops: CDR1 SQVTM, CDR2 ANQGSEA. The CDR3 has 14 residues. V lost 7 bases and J lost 7, with 19 bases in between. Here the CDR3 reads CSAQTGTDAEKLFF. CDR3 DNA sequence: TGCAGCGCACAGACCGGGACGGACGCTGAAAAACTGTTTTTT.

The CDR3 region is CASSRSDMGSYEQYF. CDR3 in DNA: TGTGCCAGCAGCCGAAGTGACATGGGCTCCTACGAGCAGTACTTC. V and J are TRBV6-1 and TRBJ2-7; D gene unclear. The CDR3 loop spans 15 amino acids. Trimming stripped 6 bases from V and 0 bases from J, with 15 bases between. From germline, CDR1 is MNHNS and CDR2 SASEGT.